This T cell receptor beta chain derives from a study of CD8 T cells in ankylosing spondylitis. Study findings and constraints: Researchers reportedly found disease-linked clones significantly enriched in matched ankylosing spondylitis synovial fluid. The study identified a TCR beta motif of 7 or 8 highly homologous variants that appeared characteristic of ankylosing spondylitis blood. Before this, some motif variants had been reported in reactive arthritis synovial fluid and blood. Disease-linked clones were CD8+ and relatively rare in peripheral blood.

This clonotype occurred many times. Its antigen is as yet unknown. The CDR3 is 15 amino acids. The germline V and J ends were trimmed by 1 base and 1 base, with 10 bases remaining between them. Germline V gene lookup returns CDR1 SGHTA and CDR2 FQGNSA. Quantitative 5'-RACE with molecular barcodes produced the TCR beta libraries. MiXCR, applied by TCRdb to the 5' RACE reads, yields one record per CDR3 protein. Of some 800,000 distinct CDR3 sequences detected, 12% appear once; the ten largest clones hold approximately 0.46%. This TCR was sampled from a male donor with ankylosing spondylitis. The sequenced sample consisted of blood, either unsorted or a sorted T cell fraction (not recorded which). The chain has TRBV7-2 and TRBJ2-5; D unclear. The DNA of the CDR3 is TGTGCCAGCAGCTTAGTTCGGCAGAGCCAAGAGACCCAGTACTTC. Its translation is CASSLVRQSQETQYF.